The rows below give T cell receptor beta chains drawn from one sample of a study of control samples from healthy donors and cancer patients. Repertoires were generated with immunoSEQ multiplex PCR, while TCRdb's copy carries only in-frame clones and drops some. The sample has more than 50,000 clones, roughly 95% seen once. The sequenced sample consisted of blood. The receptors originated from a woman between 18 and 29 years old in good health. The CDR3 runs from the conserved cysteine through the conserved F or W. Fields, in order: V gene, J gene, clone size, D gene, CDR3 DNA, CDR3 protein. A D gene is named only where the DNA matches it firmly. Some rows have no size entry. The others give once, few or many, or a class for an expanded clone.

>TRBV11-2|TRBJ1-2|once|NA
TGTGCCAGCAGCTTAGACAGTCTTCCTGGCTACACCTTC
CASSLDSLPGYTF
>TRBV3-1/TRBV3-2|TRBJ1-1|NA|NA
TGTGCCAGCAGCCACCGGGGGGAGAACACTGAAGCTTTCTTT
CASSHRGENTEAFF
>TRBV2|TRBJ2-5|NA|NA
TGTGCCCTTGCATCGGGGGACCAAGAGACCCAGTACTTC
CALASGDQETQYF
>TRBV4-1|TRBJ1-2|NA|TRBD1
TGCGCCAGCAGCCAAGAGACCGGGACAGCTTACTATGGCTACACCTTC
CASSQETGTAYYGYTF
>TRBV7-6|TRBJ2-1|NA|TRBD1
TGTGCCAGCAGCCAAGGCCCTACAGGGGGTAATGAGCAGTTCTTC
CASSQGPTGGNEQFF
>TRBV3-1/TRBV3-2|TRBJ2-3|NA|NA
TGTGCCAGCAGCCTTTCGGGACTCAGCACAGATACGCAGTATTTT
CASSLSGLSTDTQYF
>TRBV6-2/TRBV6-3|TRBJ2-5|once|TRBD2
TGTGCCAGCAGCCGACATGGACTAGCGGGGGGGGAGAAGGAGACCCAGTACTTC
CASSRHGLAGGEKETQYF
>TRBV6-2/TRBV6-3|TRBJ2-7|NA|NA
TGTGCCAGCAGTTACGCCCCCCGGGACCGCTCCTACGAGCAGTACTTC
CASSYAPRDRSYEQYF
>TRBV7-9|TRBJ2-2|NA|TRBD2
TGTGCCAGCAGCCGACCACTAGCGGGGGGTATGTTAGGGGAGCTGTTTTTT
CASSRPLAGGMLGELFF
>TRBV18|TRBJ1-1|NA|NA
TGTGCCAGCTCACCACCCCGGAGCACTGAAGCTTTCTTT
CASSPPRSTEAFF
>TRBV19|TRBJ2-2|NA|TRBD2
TGTGCCAGTACATCGTCGGGGGGCGGGGAGCTGTTTTTT
CASTSSGGGELFF
>TRBV6-5|TRBJ1-2|NA|NA
TGTGCCAGCAATTTTGACAGCCAATATGGCTACACCTTC
CASNFDSQYGYTF
>TRBV27|TRBJ1-1|NA|NA
TGTGCCAGCAGTTTAGAAGGATTGAACACTGAAGCTTTCTTT
CASSLEGLNTEAFF
>TRBV5-1|TRBJ1-1|once|TRBD1
TGCGCCAGCAGCTCCAGGGGGCTGGCTGAAGCTTTCTTT
CASSSRGLAEAFF
>TRBV6-6|TRBJ1-3|once|NA
TGTGCCAGCAGTTACAGTGCTTCTTCTGGAAACACCATATATTTT
CASSYSASSGNTIYF
>TRBV5-4|TRBJ1-4|NA|NA
TGTGCTTCGGGAGTCTTCAATGAAAAACTGTTTTTT
CASGVFNEKLFF
>TRBV6-2/TRBV6-3|TRBJ2-4|NA|NA
TGTGCCAGCAGTTTTCGGCCGCGGACATCACCCGTAGCCAAAAACATTCAGTACTTC
CASSFRPRTSPVAKNIQYF
>TRBV5-6|TRBJ2-5|once|NA
TGTGCCAGCAGTCTCCGGGGTGGGCGAGAGACCCAGTACTTC
CASSLRGGRETQYF
>TRBV7-9|TRBJ2-3|NA|TRBD2
TGTGCCAGCGCCCCACTACGGGCTAGCGGACTCACAGATACGCAGTATTTT
CASAPLRASGLTDTQYF
>TRBV5-4|TRBJ1-1|NA|TRBD1
TGTGCCAGCAGCCCGGACAGGGTTCTCCCTGAAGCTTTCTTT
CASSPDRVLPEAFF
>TRBV21-1|TRBJ1-5|NA|NA
TGTGCCAGCACCCCAACGGGGGACAGTCGAACTCTCGGTTATAGCAATCAGCCCCAGCATTTT
CASTPTGDSRTLGYSNQPQHF
>TRBV5-5|TRBJ1-1|NA|TRBD1
TGTGCCAGCAGCTGGATGGACAGGGGGCGGACTGAAGCTTTCTTT
CASSWMDRGRTEAFF
>TRBV5-8|TRBJ2-7|NA|NA
TGTGCCAGCAGCTTGTTCGCAGGGCTTAACTACGAGCAGTACTTC
CASSLFAGLNYEQYF
>TRBV7-9|TRBJ1-1|NA|NA
TGTGCCAGCAGCTTAGTTAGGGTCTATATGAACACTGAAGCTTTCTTT
CASSLVRVYMNTEAFF
>TRBV5-1|TRBJ1-2|once|NA
TGCGCCAGCAGGCTGGGGGCTGGCGGGAATGGCTACACCTTC
CASRLGAGGNGYTF
>TRBV30|TRBJ2-1|NA|NA
TGTGCCTGGTTCCAACCGTCATATTACAATGAGCAGTTCTTC
CAWFQPSYYNEQFF
>TRBV6-5|TRBJ1-1|NA|NA
TGTGCCAGCACCCAAACGTGGGGGAACACTGAAGCTTTCTTT
CASTQTWGNTEAFF
>TRBV5-8|TRBJ2-7|NA|TRBD1
TGTGCCAGCAGTCGGGGACAGGGGAGCTACGAGCAGTACTTC
CASSRGQGSYEQYF
>TRBV15|TRBJ1-2|NA|NA
TGTGCCACCAGCAGAGATAACTATGGCTACACCTTC
CATSRDNYGYTF
>TRBV7-9|TRBJ1-2|NA|TRBD1
TGTGCCAGCAGCTTAGTACCGGGCAGGGGGAACTATGGCTACACCTTC
CASSLVPGRGNYGYTF
>TRBV10-2|TRBJ2-3|NA|TRBD2
TGCGCCAGCAGTTCGATACTAGCGGGGGGGAACACAGATACGCAGTATTTT
CASSSILAGGNTDTQYF
>TRBV15|TRBJ1-5|NA|TRBD1
TGTGCCACCAGCAGAGACCGGACAGGGGAGGTCAATCAGCCCCAGCATTTT
CATSRDRTGEVNQPQHF
>TRBV11-2|TRBJ2-7|NA|NA
TGTGCCAGCAGCTTAGGCAGGGTCGAGCAGTACTTC
CASSLGRVEQYF
>TRBV24-1|TRBJ2-2|NA|NA
TGTGCCACCAGTGATAACAGGGACACCGGGGAGCTGTTTTTT
CATSDNRDTGELFF
>TRBV29-1|TRBJ1-2|NA|TRBD1
TGCAGCGTATCACAGGGGTTCGGCTACACCTTC
CSVSQGFGYTF
>TRBV27|TRBJ2-7|NA|NA
TGTGCCAGCAGTTTACGGGGTGCCTACGAGCAGTACTTC
CASSLRGAYEQYF
>TRBV12-3/TRBV12-4|TRBJ1-4|NA|NA
TGTGCCAGCAGGCCCAAGGCTAATGAAAAACTGTTTTTT
CASRPKANEKLFF
>TRBV6-5|TRBJ1-2|NA|TRBD1
TGTGCCAGCAAGGTGGACAGGGGGAAAGGTGGCTACACCTTC
CASKVDRGKGGYTF
>TRBV2|TRBJ2-3|NA|NA
TGTGCCAGCAGGGAAACACGACTTAGCGATACGCAGTATTTT
CASRETRLSDTQYF
>TRBV6-1|TRBJ2-1|NA|TRBD2
TGTGCCAGCAGTGATTCTAGCGGGGGGGCCAATGAGCAGTTCTTC
CASSDSSGGANEQFF
>TRBV6-5|TRBJ2-1|NA|NA
TGTGCCAGCGGTCAGTCCACAGGGAGCAATGAGCAGTTCTTC
CASGQSTGSNEQFF
>TRBV5-1|TRBJ1-5|NA|TRBD1
TGCGCCAGCAGCCCGTTGGGGGACAGTCAGCCCCAGCATTTT
CASSPLGDSQPQHF
>TRBV5-1|TRBJ1-3|NA|NA
TGCGCCAGCAGCTTGTTACCCCCGAGCTCTGGAAACACCATATATTTT
CASSLLPPSSGNTIYF
>TRBV5-4|TRBJ1-2|NA|TRBD1
TGTGCCAGCAGTTCGGGACAGGCAAGCTATGGCTACACCTTC
CASSSGQASYGYTF